This TCR beta chain was documented in a study of response to subunit inactivated influenza vaccine. Germline values: CDR1 MGHDK, CDR2 SYGVNS. This CDR3 region has 14 residues. Trimming pared 5 bases from V and 5 bases from J, leaving 16 bases between. The study's findings and limits: The authors suggested that every seasonal influenza vaccination recruits few new T cells.

MiXCR, run by TCRdb on the RT-PCR reads, gives a single entry per CDR3 protein. The sample lists roughly 790,000 distinct CDR3 sequences, around 21% occurring once. A remark on this clonotype: Its antigen is as yet unknown.

The sample was PBMCs from blood, taken 5 to 6 days after vaccination. The clonotype comes from a man aged 50-59 years who received an inactivated influenza vaccine. V gene TRBV25-1 combines with J gene TRBJ2-7, with a possible D match to TRBD2 (6 bases). The CDR3 nucleotides are TGTGCCAGCAGTTGGACTCGGGGAGGCGACGAGCAGTACTTC. Its protein is CASSWTRGGDEQYF.